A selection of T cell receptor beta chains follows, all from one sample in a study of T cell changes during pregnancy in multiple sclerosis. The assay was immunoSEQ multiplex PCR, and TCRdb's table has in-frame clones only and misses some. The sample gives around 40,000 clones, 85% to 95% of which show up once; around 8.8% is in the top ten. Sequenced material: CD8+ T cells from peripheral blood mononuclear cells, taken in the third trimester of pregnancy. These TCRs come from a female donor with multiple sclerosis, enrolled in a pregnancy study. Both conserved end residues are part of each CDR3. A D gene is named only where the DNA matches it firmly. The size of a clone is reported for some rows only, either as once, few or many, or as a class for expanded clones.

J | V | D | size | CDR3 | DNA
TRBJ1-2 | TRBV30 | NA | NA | CAWSPRGGGGYTF | TGTGCCTGGAGTCCCAGGGGAGGGGGAGGCTACACCTTC
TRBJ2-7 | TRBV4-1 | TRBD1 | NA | CASSPQKPGQGYEQYF | TGCGCCAGCAGCCCCCAAAAGCCGGGACAGGGGTACGAGCAGTACTTC
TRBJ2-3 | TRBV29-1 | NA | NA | CSVGRTETWADTQYF | TGCAGCGTTGGACGGACAGAAACCTGGGCAGATACGCAGTATTTT
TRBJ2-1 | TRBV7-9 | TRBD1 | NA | CASSSSQGWTYNEQFF | TGTGCCAGCAGCTCGTCACAGGGGTGGACTTACAATGAGCAGTTCTTC
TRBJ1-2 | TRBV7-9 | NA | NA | CASSLTNRDYGYTF | TGTGCCAGCAGCTTAACGAACAGGGACTATGGCTACACCTTC
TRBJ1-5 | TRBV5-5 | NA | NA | CASSLLNSNQPQHF | TGTGCCAGCAGCTTACTTAATAGCAATCAGCCCCAGCATTTT
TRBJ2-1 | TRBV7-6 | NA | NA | CASSLGRSSEGNEQFF | TGTGCCAGCAGCTTAGGAAGGTCTAGCGAGGGAAATGAGCAGTTCTTC
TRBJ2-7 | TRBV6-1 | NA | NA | CASSWQNDYEQYF | TGTGCCAGCAGTTGGCAGAATGATTACGAGCAGTACTTC
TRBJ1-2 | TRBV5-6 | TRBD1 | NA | CASSLGQGAPGYTF | TGTGCCAGCAGCTTGGGACAGGGGGCGCCGGGCTACACCTTC
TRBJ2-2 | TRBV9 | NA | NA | CASSVGSLNTGELFF | TGTGCCAGCAGCGTAGGGAGCCTTAACACCGGGGAGCTGTTTTTT
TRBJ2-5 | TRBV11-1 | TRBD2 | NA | CASSPSDGRYQETQYF | TGTGCCAGCAGCCCCTCGGACGGGAGGTACCAAGAGACCCAGTACTTC
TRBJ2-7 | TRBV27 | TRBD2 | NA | CASSRLAGARVEQYF | TGTGCCAGCAGCCGACTAGCGGGGGCCCGGGTCGAGCAGTACTTC
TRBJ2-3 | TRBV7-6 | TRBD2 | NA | CASSFGSSGGGTDTQYF | TGTGCCAGCAGCTTTGGTTCAAGCGGGGGGGGCACAGATACGCAGTATTTT
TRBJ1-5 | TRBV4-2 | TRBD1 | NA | CASSHSGQGAGAYQPQHF | TGTGCCAGCAGCCATTCGGGACAGGGGGCAGGGGCCTATCAGCCCCAGCATTTT
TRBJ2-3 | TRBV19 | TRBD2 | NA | CASSPSGGAISTDTQYF | TGTGCCAGTAGCCCAAGCGGGGGGGCGATTAGCACAGATACGCAGTATTTT
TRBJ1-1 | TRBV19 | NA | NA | CASMFRNRVSPEAFF | TGTGCCAGTATGTTCCGCAACAGGGTGAGCCCTGAAGCTTTCTTT
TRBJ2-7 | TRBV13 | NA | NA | CASSLGTGPYEQYF | TGTGCCAGCAGCTTAGGGACAGGACCCTACGAGCAGTACTTC
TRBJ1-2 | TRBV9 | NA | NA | CASSVGRGDYGYTF | TGTGCCAGCAGCGTAGGACGCGGGGACTATGGCTACACCTTC
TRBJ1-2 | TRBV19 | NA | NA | CASSTGLGDGYTF | TGTGCCAGTAGTACGGGACTAGGGGATGGCTACACCTTC
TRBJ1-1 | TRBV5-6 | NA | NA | CASSYDRDKRKAFF | TGTGCCAGCAGCTACGACCGGGACAAAAGAAAAGCTTTCTTT
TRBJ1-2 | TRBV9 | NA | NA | CASSVGGKIVRGYTF | TGTGCCAGCAGCGTAGGAGGGAAGATCGTACGTGGCTACACCTTC
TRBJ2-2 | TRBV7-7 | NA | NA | CATTGQGGTGELFF | TGTGCTACTACGGGGCAGGGAGGAACCGGGGAGCTGTTTTTT
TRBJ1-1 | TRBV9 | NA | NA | CASSPARAPRMNTEAFF | TGTGCCAGCAGCCCGGCGAGGGCCCCCCGGATGAACACTGAAGCTTTCTTT
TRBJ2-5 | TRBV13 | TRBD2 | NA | CASSPVGSGGEQETQYF | TGTGCCAGCAGCCCAGTTGGTTCGGGGGGGGAGCAAGAGACCCAGTACTTC
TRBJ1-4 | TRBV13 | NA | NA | CASSRGRGEKLFF | TGTGCCAGCAGCCGAGGGAGAGGGGAAAAACTGTTTTTT
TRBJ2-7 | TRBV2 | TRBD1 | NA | CASRIGQGTSYEQYF | TGTGCCAGCAGAATCGGACAGGGAACCTCCTACGAGCAGTACTTC
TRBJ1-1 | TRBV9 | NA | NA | CASSVGVSSAGTEAFF | TGTGCCAGCAGCGTAGGGGTCAGTAGTGCGGGGACTGAAGCTTTCTTT
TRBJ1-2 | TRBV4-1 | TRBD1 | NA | CASGQDRAVNYGYTF | TGCGCCAGCGGCCAGGACAGGGCCGTTAACTATGGCTACACCTTC
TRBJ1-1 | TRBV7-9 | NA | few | CASSLVSGQNTEAFF | TGTGCCAGCAGCTTAGTTTCCGGACAGAACACTGAAGCTTTCTTT
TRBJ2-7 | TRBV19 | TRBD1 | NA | CASSRTGDPYEQYF | TGTGCCAGTAGTAGGACAGGGGACCCCTACGAGCAGTACTTC
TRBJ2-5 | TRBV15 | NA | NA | CATSRDPAENQETQYF | TGTGCCACCAGCAGAGATCCAGCGGAGAACCAAGAGACCCAGTACTTC
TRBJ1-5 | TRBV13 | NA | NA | CASSRGNQPQHF | TGTGCCAGCTCTCGCGGCAATCAGCCCCAGCATTTT
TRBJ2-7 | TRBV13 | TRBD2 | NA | CASSLGHGTTDISYEQYF | TGTGCCAGCAGCTTAGGGCATGGGACTACAGACATCTCCTACGAGCAGTACTTC
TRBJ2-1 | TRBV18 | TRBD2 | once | CASSPGLAGGKFQGNEQFF | TGTGCCAGCTCACCGGGACTAGCGGGGGGGAAGTTCCAGGGGAATGAGCAGTTCTTC
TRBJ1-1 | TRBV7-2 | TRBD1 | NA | CASSRDRDTEAFF | TGTGCCAGCAGCCGGGACAGGGACACTGAAGCTTTCTTT
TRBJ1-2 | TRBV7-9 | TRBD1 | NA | CASSLSVGGGYGYTF | TGTGCCAGCAGCTTATCGGTAGGGGGCGGCTATGGCTACACCTTC
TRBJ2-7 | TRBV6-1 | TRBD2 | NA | CASSLFSGSSYEQYF | TGTGCCAGCAGCCTCTTTAGCGGGTCCTCCTACGAGCAGTACTTC
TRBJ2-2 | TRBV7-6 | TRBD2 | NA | CASSSWTSGGRGELFF | TGTGCCAGCAGCTCATGGACTAGCGGGGGACGCGGGGAGCTGTTTTTT
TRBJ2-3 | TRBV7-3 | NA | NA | CASSLTSRSSTDTQYF | TGTGCCAGCAGCTTAACTAGCAGATCTAGCACAGATACGCAGTATTTT
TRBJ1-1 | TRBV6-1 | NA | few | CASSEDVGGAFF | TGTGCCAGCAGTGAAGATGTGGGGGGAGCTTTCTTT
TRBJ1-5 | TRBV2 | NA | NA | CASSEDGALNQPQHF | TGTGCCAGCAGTGAAGATGGGGCACTCAATCAGCCCCAGCATTTT
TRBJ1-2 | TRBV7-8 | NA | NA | CASSFGHVYGYTF | TGTGCCAGCAGCTTCGGACACGTCTATGGCTACACCTTC
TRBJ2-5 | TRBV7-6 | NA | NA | CASSPPILQETQYF | TGTGCCAGCAGCCCCCCCATCCTACAAGAGACCCAGTACTTC
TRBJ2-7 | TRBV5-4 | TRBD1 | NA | CASSLDRGHEQYF | TGTGCCAGCAGCTTGGACAGGGGACACGAGCAGTACTTC
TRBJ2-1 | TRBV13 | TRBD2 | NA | CASSLEGVAGNNEQFF | TGTGCCAGCAGCTTAGAAGGGGTAGCGGGGAACAATGAGCAGTTCTTC
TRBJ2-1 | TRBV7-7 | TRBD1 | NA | CASSLGTGSSYNEQFF | TGTGCTAGCAGCTTAGGGACAGGGAGCTCCTACAATGAGCAGTTCTTC
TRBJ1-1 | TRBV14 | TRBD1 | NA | CASSQDLTRTGNTEAFF | TGTGCCAGCAGCCAAGATCTGACGAGGACAGGAAACACTGAAGCTTTCTTT
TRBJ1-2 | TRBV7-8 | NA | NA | CASSPRLEGYTF | TGTGCCAGCAGCCCTCGGTTGGAGGGCTACACCTTC
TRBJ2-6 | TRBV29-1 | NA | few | CSVGSTDRANVLTF | TGCAGCGTGGGGAGCACGGACCGGGCCAACGTCCTGACTTTC
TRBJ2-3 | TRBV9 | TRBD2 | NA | CASSTSGALTDTQYF | TGTGCCAGCAGCACTAGCGGGGCCCTCACAGATACGCAGTATTTT
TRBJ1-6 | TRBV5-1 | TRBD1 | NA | CASSFDRESSYNSPLHF | TGCGCCAGCAGTTTCGACAGGGAGAGCTCCTATAATTCACCCCTCCACTTT
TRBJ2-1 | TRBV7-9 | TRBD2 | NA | CASSPPSGDSLNEQFF | TGTGCCAGCAGCCCACCAAGCGGGGACTCTTTGAATGAGCAGTTCTTC
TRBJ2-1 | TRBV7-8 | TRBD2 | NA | CASSLPGLADSSYNEQFF | TGTGCCAGCAGCTTACCTGGACTAGCGGACTCCTCCTACAATGAGCAGTTCTTC
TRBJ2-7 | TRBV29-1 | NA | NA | CSVDIRDEQYF | TGCAGCGTGGACATTAGGGACGAGCAGTACTTC
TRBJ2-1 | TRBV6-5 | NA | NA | CASGWDIDEQFF | TGTGCCAGCGGATGGGACATCGATGAGCAGTTCTTC